This entry lists 29 T cell receptor beta chains sequenced from one sample in a study of prognosis after radiotherapy for stage I lung cancer listed by TCRdb under 2021. The instrument was an Illumina HiSeq 3000. The TCR beta CDR3 region was amplified from genomic DNA by two rounds of multiplex PCR. In the first PCR round, primers specific to each TRBV and TRBJ gene were used, and the primer sequences were filed in Chinese patent CN105087789A. The raw public reads went through TCRdb reprocessing: fastp at Q25, MiXCR clone calling, in-frame beta chains kept. Each entry merges the rows of one CDR3 protein and shows their most common DNA and genes. The sample profile shows around 25,000 distinct CDR3 sequences; 35% to 40% of them were found once. The top ten hold less than 65% of the sample. This specimen was PBMCs, taken before or after stereotactic body radiation therapy (not recorded which). These receptors all stem from a donor over 45 with non-small cell lung cancer.

Of note for this clonotype: This clone may be a read error of a much larger clone one base away. The rearrangement uses TRBV20-1 and TRBJ2-5, with 8 positions matching TRBD2. In germline, CDR1 is DFQATT, CDR2 SNEGSKA (reference sequence). CDR3 length equals 15 residues. Trimming cost V 3 bases and J 5 bases; bases outside gene matches: 11. The CDR3 nucleotides read TGCAGTGCTAGTCCGGGAGGGGGAGGGCTGGAGACCCAGTACTTC. Amino acids: CSASPGGGGLETQYF.

The chain couples TRBV11-2 to TRBJ2-7; D is perhaps TRBD2 (6 bases). V was pared by 5 bases and J by 2 bases, with 16 bases between. This CDR3 comprises 15 residues. Germline values: CDR1 SGHAT, CDR2 FQNNGV. CDR3: CASSLRRAGPYEQYF. The CDR3 DNA follows: TGTGCCAGCAGCCTCCGGAGGGCAGGCCCCTACGAGCAGTACTTC.

This clonotype was recorded many times. The chain recombines TRBV7-9 with TRBJ1-4, with 9 nucleotides matching TRBD1. Germline assignment: CDR1 SEHNR and CDR2 FQNEAQ (reference sequence). V lost 6 bases to trimming and J lost 7 bases; unmatched junction nucleotides: 9. There are 15 residues in the CDR3. The chain's CDR3 is CASRKMGQGAEKLFF. The CDR3 bases are TGTGCCAGCAGAAAAATGGGACAGGGAGCTGAAAAACTGTTTTTT. Variable domain in full (rest from reference TRBV7-9 and TRBJ1-4): DTGVSQNPRHKITKRGQNVTFRCDPISEHNRLYWYRQTLGQGPEFLTYFQNEAQLEKSRLLSDRFSAERPKGSFSTLEIQRTEQGDSAMYLCASRKMGQGAEKLFFGSGTQLSVL.

In its sample, this clonotype was seen many times. The CDR3 here is CASSLGTGGSYEQYF. DNA of the CDR3: TGTGCCAGCTCACTTGGGACAGGGGGCTCCTACGAGCAGTACTTC. The chain couples TRBV18 to TRBJ2-7; 11 bases line up with TRBD1. The junction had 2 bases not matched to a gene; V was cut back by 4 bases and J by 0 bases. The CDR3 runs 15 residues. Germline CDR1 KGHSH, CDR2 LQKENI.

In regard to this clonotype: A far larger clone is a single base away, which makes a read error likely. The chain has TRBV6-1 and TRBJ2-2; D perhaps matches TRBD1 (6 bases). The CDR3 covers 16 residues. Deletions cut 6 bases from V and 5 bases from J, with 19 bases between. Germline V gene data show CDR1 as MNHNS and CDR2 as SASEGT. CDR3 region: CASRARGQPGTGELFF. The DNA of the CDR3 is TGTGCCAGCAGGGCCCGAGGACAGCCCGGGACCGGGGAGCTGTTTTTT.

The V gene is TRBV7-9, the J gene TRBJ1-1; no clear D gene. Germline CDR1 reads SEHNR; CDR2 reads FQNEAQ (reference sequence). The CDR3 contains 13 residues. Trimming took off 1 base at V and 6 bases at J, with 9 bases between the two ends. The DNA for the CDR3 is TGTGCCAGCAGCTTAGTGAGTCAACCTGAAGCTTTCTTT. This gives the protein CASSLVSQPEAFF.

This clonotype was seen many times. The rearrangement uses TRBV28 and TRBJ1-1; D is undetermined. V was clipped by 4 bases and J by 11 bases, with 14 bases between them. The CDR3 consists of 12 residues. CDR1 is MDHEN, CDR2 SYDVKM, per germline. The CDR3 DNA reads TGTGCCAGCAGTTCATCAGGACGAGGTGCTTTCTTT. Amino acids: CASSSSGRGAFF.

The chain is built from TRBV28 and TRBJ2-7; 7 bases are shared with TRBD1. The CDR3 loop spans 16 amino acids. From germline, CDR1 is MDHEN and CDR2 SYDVKM. V gave up 6 bases and J gave up 0 bases; unmatched junction bases: 11. This chain's CDR3 is CASSPTDRASSYEQYF. In DNA form, the CDR3 reads TGTGCCAGCAGCCCAACCGACAGGGCGAGCTCCTACGAGCAGTACTTC.

This clonotype was seen at least ten times. This chain connects TRBV20-1 to TRBJ2-1; D is uncertain. Deletions cut 2 bases from V and 7 bases from J, with 12 bases between. Per germline, CDR1 DFQATT and CDR2 SNEGSKA (reference sequence). CDR3 length: 13 residues. CDR3 sequence: CSARLGSENEQFF. Here the CDR3 DNA reads TGCAGTGCTAGACTAGGGTCTGAGAATGAGCAGTTCTTC.

This clonotype showed up just a few times. A read error is possible here, since a much larger clone lies one base away. The chain uses TRBV6-2 or TRBV6-3 and TRBJ1-5; D is possibly TRBD1 (6 bases). The CDR3 runs 18 residues. Trimming removed 5 bases from V and 0 bases from J, with 20 bases in between. Germline lookup yields CDR1 MNHEY and CDR2 SVGEGT. The CDR3 DNA sequence: TGTGCCAGCAGTGAAAAGAGGACAGTTGCTTATAGCAATCAGCCCCAGCATTTT. Its protein is CASSEKRTVAYSNQPQHF.

This clonotype was observed many times. This chain links TRBV20-1 with TRBJ2-2, with D perhaps matching TRBD1 (6 bases). CDR3 length: 15 residues. CDR1 is DFQATT and CDR2 is SNEGSKA in the germline V gene (reference sequence). The V end lost 5 bases, the J end lost 3 bases, and 16 bases lay between the germline ends. CDR3 sequence: CSAGIAGADTGELFF. The CDR3 DNA reads TGCAGTGCTGGGATCGCAGGGGCAGACACCGGGGAGCTGTTTTTT.

A few counts support this clonotype. The V gene is TRBV7-6, the J gene TRBJ2-5, with D possibly being TRBD1 or TRBD2 (5 bases each). The ends were cut back, 6 bases at V and 1 base at J, with 21 bases in the middle. The CDR3 runs to 17 residues. CDR1 SGHVS and CDR2 FNYEAQ come from the germline V gene. DNA for the CDR3: TGTGCCAGCAGGCTCACCGGGTCCGTGGGGGTCCAAGAGACCCAGTACTTC. It is translated as CASRLTGSVGVQETQYF.

This chain joins TRBV7-9 and TRBJ1-2, with a tentative D call TRBD1 (6 bases). Per the germline V gene, CDR1 is SEHNR and CDR2 is FQNEAQ (reference sequence). This CDR3 has 15 amino acids. V dropped 2 bases and J dropped 6 bases, with 16 bases sitting between them. CDR3 region: CASSLCGGADNGYTF. CDR3 nucleotide sequence: TGTGCCAGCAGCTTATGTGGGGGCGCAGATAATGGCTACACCTTC.

As regards this clonotype: With a much larger clone just one base away, this may be a read error. V usage is TRBV20-1 and J usage is TRBJ2-5; 10 bases match TRBD2. From germline, CDR1 is DFQATT and CDR2 SNEGSKA (reference sequence). The CDR3 loop spans 15 amino acids. After removal of 2 bases from V and 5 bases from J, the junction contained 8 bases not matched to a gene. The CDR3 is CSARPSAGGEETQYF. The DNA for the CDR3 is TGCAGTGCTAGACCGTCAGCGGGAGGGGAGGAGACCCAGTACTTC.

This clonotype showed up many times. J is TRBJ1-5 and V is TRBV11-2; no clear D. CDR1 is SGHAT, CDR2 FQNNGV, per germline. Trimming shortened V by 0 bases and J by 4 bases, and 4 bases separated the two germline ends. This CDR3 contains 13 residues. The CDR3 region has the DNA TGTGCCAGCAGCTTAGACCGAAATCAGCCCCAGCATTTT. Translating it yields CASSLDRNQPQHF. Variable domain in full (rest from reference TRBV11-2 and TRBJ1-5): EAGVAQSPRYKIIEKRQSVAFWCNPISGHATLYWYQQILGQGPKLLIQFQNNGVVDDSQLPKDRFSAERLKGVDSTLKIQPAKLEDSAVYLCASSLDRNQPQHFGDGTRLSIL.

The chain has TRBV6-2 or TRBV6-3 and TRBJ2-3; 11 bases align to TRBD2. V lost 11 bases to trimming and J lost 0 bases; unmatched junction nucleotides: 19. CDR1 MNHEY and CDR2 SVGEGT come from the germline V gene. The CDR3 is 19 residues long. CDR3 bases: TGTGCCTCAGCGGTAACTAGCGGGAGCTTTCGCCTTAGCACAGATACGCAGTATTTT. This codes for CASAVTSGSFRLSTDTQYF.

The genes are TRBV19 and TRBJ1-2, with D uncertain. The CDR3 loop spans 12 amino acids. V was trimmed by 7 bases and J by 8 bases, leaving 14 bases between them. Germline lookup yields CDR1 LNHDA and CDR2 SQIVND (reference sequence). CDR3 protein: CASTRGQRGYTF. The CDR3 region has the DNA TGTGCCAGTACCCGAGGGCAGCGGGGCTACACCTTC.

This chain links TRBV5-1 with TRBJ1-1, with 7 bases lining up with TRBD1. Germline V gene sequence: CDR1 SGHRS, CDR2 YFSETQ. Trimming at V came to 3 bases and at J to 5 bases, leaving 7 bases not matched to a gene. The CDR3 runs to 14 residues. The CDR3 protein is CASSYDRVGTEAFF. The CDR3 nucleotides are TGCGCCAGCAGCTATGACAGGGTGGGAACTGAAGCTTTCTTT.

Ten or more counts support this clonotype. The CDR3 nucleotides are TGTGCCAGCAGTTTAGGACAAGGGAGCGGGAGTTACCCCGGGGAGCTGTTTTTT. Encoded protein: CASSLGQGSGSYPGELFF. The V call is TRBV12-3 or TRBV12-4, the J call TRBJ2-2, with TRBD2 identical over 8 bases. CDR3 length: 18 amino acids. V lost 1 base, J lost 6 bases, and 13 bases stayed unmatched.

CDR3 loop: CASSLAGALYEQYF. CDR3 nucleotide sequence: TGTGCCAGCAGCTTAGCGGGGGCCCTTTACGAGCAGTACTTC. V usage is TRBV11-3 and J usage is TRBJ2-7; D assignment may be TRBD1 or TRBD2 (6 bases each). Trimming left V 1 base short and J 4 bases short, with 11 bases between. Per the germline V gene, CDR1 is SGHNT and CDR2 is YENEEA. The CDR3 has 14 residues. The whole variable domain, remainder taken from reference TRBV11-3 and TRBJ2-7, is EAGVVQSPRYKIIEKKQPVAFWCNPISGHNTLYWYLQNLGQGPELLIRYENEEAVDDSQLPKDRFSAERLKGVDSTLKIQPAELGDSAVYLCASSLAGALYEQYFGPGTRLTVT.

There are many counts of this clonotype. The J gene is TRBJ2-7, the V gene TRBV7-2; 8 positions match TRBD2. From germline, CDR1 is SGHTA and CDR2 FQGNSA. V was pared by 4 bases and J by 2 bases, with 4 bases of the junction left unmatched. The CDR3 loop spans 14 amino acids. The CDR3 is CASSSVAGPYEQYF. CDR3 bases: TGTGCCAGCAGCTCCGTAGCGGGGCCCTACGAGCAGTACTTC.

Notes on this clonotype: A clone one base away is much larger, so this may be a read error. This chain joins TRBV6-1 and TRBJ1-4, with D perhaps matching TRBD1 (5 bases). This CDR3 comprises 15 residues. Germline loops: CDR1 MNHNS, CDR2 SASEGT. Trimming took off 5 bases at V and 2 bases at J, with 12 bases between the two ends. The CDR3 nucleotides are TGTGCCAGCAGTAAGGTGCAGGGTACTAATGAAAAACTGTTTTTT. Encoded protein: CASSKVQGTNEKLFF.

This clonotype has ten or more counts. The chain employs TRBV6-1 and TRBJ2-7; 10 nucleotides line up with TRBD2. In germline, CDR1 is MNHNS, CDR2 SASEGT. Germline trimming cut 6 bases from V and 3 bases from J; bases unmatched to any gene: 8. The CDR3 extends over 15 amino acids. The CDR3 sequence: CASREKLAGSYEQYF. In DNA form, the CDR3 reads TGTGCCAGCAGGGAAAAACTAGCGGGGAGCTACGAGCAGTACTTC.

Concerning this clonotype: A much larger clone lies one base from this, so it may be a read error. The chain joins TRBV10-2 to TRBJ2-2, with 8 positions matching TRBD1. CDR1 and CDR2 from the germline V gene are WSHSY and SAAADI. This CDR3 spans 15 amino acids. The V segment lost 6 bases and the J segment 4 bases; nucleotides outside the gene matches: 7. CDR3 protein: CASRSTGVCTGELFF. CDR3 nucleotide sequence: TGCGCCAGCAGATCGACAGGGGTGTGCACCGGGGAGCTGTTTTTT.

This clonotype was counted many times. CDR3 loop: CASSLGTGSYEQYF. CDR3 DNA sequence: TGTGCCAGCAGCTTAGGGACAGGCTCCTACGAGCAGTACTTC. V usage is TRBV6-2 or TRBV6-3 and J usage is TRBJ2-7, with 8 bases matching TRBD1. The CDR3 is 14 residues long. With V trimmed by 6 bases and J by 0 bases, 4 bases remained unmatched. Germline V gives CDR1 MNHEY, CDR2 SVGEGT.

This clonotype has a handful of counts. This chain joins TRBV28 and TRBJ2-7; 10 bases are shared with TRBD1. The CDR3 has 14 amino acids. V was pared by 5 bases and J by 7 bases, with 8 bases of the junction left unmatched. Germline CDR1 and CDR2: MDHEN and SYDVKM. CDR3: CASSRQGAPREQYF. As DNA, the CDR3 is TGTGCCAGCAGTAGACAGGGGGCGCCCCGTGAGCAGTACTTC.

This clonotype has just a few counts. This may be a read error: a much more frequent sequence differs by one nucleotide. The V call is TRBV20-1, the J call TRBJ2-1; 11 bases match TRBD2. Germline values: CDR1 DFQATT, CDR2 SNEGSKA (reference sequence). The CDR3 loop spans 15 amino acids. V shed 4 bases, J shed 10 bases, and the junction held 12 bases outside the gene matches. The CDR3 reads CSAILTSGGGWEQFF. The CDR3, as DNA: TGCAGTGCTATACTAACTAGCGGGGGAGGATGGGAGCAGTTCTTC.

Many counts were recorded for this clonotype. V is TRBV11-3 and J is TRBJ2-5; D is unclear. Trimming pared 1 base from V and 2 bases from J, leaving 8 bases between. The CDR3 sequence is 14 residues long. Germline lookup yields CDR1 SGHNT and CDR2 YENEEA. The CDR3 loop is CASSLGRVQETQYF. The CDR3 bases are TGTGCCAGCAGCTTAGGTCGAGTTCAAGAGACCCAGTACTTC.

This clonotype was counted ten times or more. The chain recombines TRBV19 with TRBJ2-1; maybe TRBD2 (6 bases). V was cut by 8 bases and J by 1 base, with 12 bases left in between. Germline V CDR1 and CDR2: LNHDA, SQIVND (reference sequence). This CDR3 has 14 residues. CDR3 loop: CASSGTPSYNEQFF. The CDR3 DNA follows: TGTGCCAGTTCAGGGACTCCTTCCTACAATGAGCAGTTCTTC.